This entry lists 11 T cell receptor beta chains sequenced from one sample in a study of T cells in Graves' hyperthyroidism and ophthalmopathy. The source material, RNA transcripts, was used to amplify TCR beta CDR3 regions. A first-round RT-PCR of the TCR CDR3 used the HTBI primer set. TCRdb fed the multiplex PCR reads into MiXCR, producing one record per CDR3 protein. The sample has some 510,000 distinct CDR3 sequences, just over 45% seen once; the top ten hold 6.5% to 9%. Sequenced sample: peripheral blood or thyroid tissue (not recorded which). These TCRs come from a woman younger than 30 with Graves' hyperthyroidism.

This clonotype appeared a few times. V and J are TRBV5-4 and TRBJ1-1; 7 bases are shared with TRBD1. Trimming removed 4 bases from V and 2 bases from J; junction bases left unmatched: 8. The germline CDR1 and CDR2 sequences are SGHNT and YYREEE (reference sequence). This CDR3 contains 15 residues. For the CDR3, the DNA is TGTGCCAGCAGCACCAGACAGGGCGTTAACACTGAAGCTTTCTTT. Translation: CASSTRQGVNTEAFF.

This chain joins TRBV19 and TRBJ1-5; D is uncertain. Between the trimmed V and J ends, which lost 3 bases and 1 base, there was a span of 7 bases. From germline, CDR1 is LNHDA and CDR2 SQIVND (reference sequence). There are 14 residues in the CDR3. DNA for the CDR3: TGTGCCAGTAGTATTACGGGGAGCAATCAGCCCCAGCATTTT. This codes for CASSITGSNQPQHF.

The chain carries TRBV15 and TRBJ2-6; D gene ambiguous. The V end was cut by 3 bases, the J end by 2 bases, with 11 bases between. There are 16 residues in the CDR3. Germline CDR1 LNHNV, CDR2 YYDKDF (reference sequence). The CDR3 nucleotides read TGTGCCACCAGCAGCGCACGAGATACTGGGGCCAACGTCCTGACTTTC. It translates to CATSSARDTGANVLTF.

This clonotype was counted a few times. The chain recombines TRBV19 with TRBJ2-7, with 7 positions matching TRBD2. Germline CDR1 reads LNHDA; CDR2 reads SQIVND (reference sequence). The CDR3 is 14 residues long. The J segment lost 0 bases and the V segment lost 7 bases, leaving 6 bases of the junction unmatched. This CDR3 is CASKEGGGSYEQYF. The DNA of the CDR3 is TGTGCCAGTAAGGAAGGCGGGGGCTCCTACGAGCAGTACTTC.

This clonotype was counted a single time. The chain uses TRBV29-1 and TRBJ1-5, with no clear D. This CDR3 region has 11 residues. Germline CDR1 is SQVTM and CDR2 is ANQGSEA. V dropped 6 bases and J dropped 14 bases, with 17 bases sitting between them. This chain's CDR3 is CSVETSGDEHF. DNA for the CDR3: TGCAGCGTAGAGACTAGCGGCGATGAGCATTTT.

The gene calls are TRBV20-1 and TRBJ2-2, with D possibly being TRBD1 or TRBD2 (5 bases each). Germline lookup yields CDR1 DFQATT and CDR2 SNEGSKA (reference sequence). The CDR3 runs 14 residues. V lost 5 bases to trimming and J lost 3 bases, with 13 bases between them. CDR3 region: CSAWDPGDTGELFF. The DNA of the CDR3 is TGCAGTGCTTGGGACCCCGGGGACACCGGGGAGCTGTTTTTT.

V usage is TRBV19 and J usage is TRBJ2-7; 9 bases map to TRBD2. With 3 bases clipped from V and 4 bases from J, the junction kept 4 bases outside the gene matches. This CDR3 has 14 amino acids. Germline CDR1 and CDR2: LNHDA and SQIVND (reference sequence). The CDR3 loop reads CASSIASGKYEQYF. The CDR3 DNA reads TGTGCCAGTAGTATCGCTAGCGGGAAGTACGAGCAGTACTTC.

V usage is TRBV12-3 or TRBV12-4 and J usage is TRBJ2-7; no firm D call. Trimming cost V 6 bases and J 4 bases, with 13 bases left between them. The CDR3 is 13 residues long. Here the CDR3 reads CASSQGCLYEQYF. Here the CDR3 DNA reads TGTGCCAGCAGCCAAGGATGCCTTTACGAGCAGTACTTC.

The chain joins TRBV20-1 to TRBJ2-5, with D tentatively TRBD2 (7 bases). The CDR3 length is 13 residues. Germline loops: CDR1 DFQATT, CDR2 SNEGSKA (reference sequence). Trimming took 3 bases from V and 1 from J, leaving 9 bases between them. CDR3 residues: CSASRGAQETQYF. CDR3 sequence (DNA): TGCAGTGCTAGTCGGGGGGCCCAAGAGACCCAGTACTTC.

This clonotype turned up a few times. V is TRBV7-9 and J is TRBJ2-6; 9 bases fit TRBD2. V dropped 1 base and J dropped 2; count of bases not matched to a gene: 12. Germline CDR1 SEHNR, CDR2 FQNEAQ (reference sequence). The CDR3 totals 20 residues. CDR3 sequence: CASSLGKVSGSRTGANVLTF. CDR3 nucleotide sequence: TGTGCCAGCAGCTTAGGGAAGGTTAGCGGGAGCCGCACTGGGGCCAACGTCCTGACTTTC. Complete variable domain (other parts from reference TRBV7-9 and TRBJ2-6): DTGVSQNPRHKITKRGQNVTFRCDPISEHNRLYWYRQTLGQGPEFLTYFQNEAQLEKSRLLSDRFSAERPKGSFSTLEIQRTEQGDSAMYLCASSLGKVSGSRTGANVLTFGAGSRLTVL.

The gene calls are TRBV7-6 and TRBJ2-7, with D hard to call. V lost 7 bases and J lost 6, with 16 bases in between. CDR1 SGHVS and CDR2 FNYEAQ come from the germline V gene. The CDR3 extends over 13 amino acids. The CDR3 DNA sequence: TGTGCCAGCACCACCCGCAGAGGTACCGAGCAGTACTTC. As protein: CASTTRRGTEQYF.